The 7 T cell receptor beta chains reported below all come from one sample, sequenced in a study of PD-1 blockade in classical Hodgkin lymphoma. Time point indicated: cycle 4 day 1 (C4D1), after 5 to 7 weeks of nivolumab. Every patient had relapsed following autologous stem cell transplantation, and cohorts differed in brentuximab vedotin exposure. CD4+ T cells were purified from thawed PBMCs by magnetic negative selection. Using immunoSEQ multiplex PCR, the repertoire was profiled, and TCRdb retains in-frame clones only, with some absent. The sample holds 18,000 or so clones, around 80% seen once. Here the sequenced sample was CD4+ T cells from blood, taken before the fourth cycle of nivolumab. These receptors came from a human donor with classical Hodgkin lymphoma.

The chain carries TRBV4-1 and TRBJ2-5; 10 nucleotides align to TRBD2. Germline trimming cut 0 bases from V and 5 bases from J; bases unmatched to any gene: 6. Per germline, CDR1 MGHRA and CDR2 YSYEKL. The CDR3 consists of 16 residues. The CDR3 loop reads CASSQEGAGGLETQYF. CDR3 DNA sequence: TGCGCCAGCAGCCAAGAAGGAGCGGGGGGGCTTGAGACCCAGTACTTC.

This clone came up once. The rearrangement links TRBV7-2 to TRBJ2-7; 8 nucleotides align to TRBD1. Germline CDR1 is SGHTA and CDR2 is FQGNSA. Germline trimming cut 5 bases from V and 3 bases from J; bases unmatched to any gene: 15. CDR3 size: 17 residues. The CDR3, as DNA: TGTGCCAGCAGCATACGATACCGGGACAGGTTTTACTACGAGCAGTACTTC. It yields the protein CASSIRYRDRFYYEQYF.

J is TRBJ2-2 and V is TRBV11-3, with D perhaps given as TRBD1 or TRBD2 (5 bases each). V lost 1 base and J lost 2, with 11 bases in between. The germline V gene has CDR1 SGHNT and CDR2 YENEEA. This CDR3 region has 16 residues. The CDR3 nucleotides read TGTGCCAGCAGCTTAGGGAGTGGGGGAAACACCGGGGAGCTGTTTTTT. Amino acid sequence: CASSLGSGGNTGELFF.

The chain is built from TRBV6-5 and TRBJ1-1; tentatively, D is TRBD1 (6 bases). This CDR3 spans 16 amino acids. Germline V gene lookup returns CDR1 MNHEY and CDR2 SVGAGI. Trimming removed 0 bases from V and 8 bases from J, with 19 bases in between. This chain's CDR3 is CASSYSMFGGPGEAFF. The CDR3 DNA follows: TGTGCCAGCAGTTACTCGATGTTTGGGGGGCCCGGAGAAGCTTTCTTT.

The genes are TRBV18 and TRBJ2-2; 7 bases align to TRBD2. The germline V gene encodes CDR1 KGHSH and CDR2 LQKENI. V was pared by 1 base and J by 4 bases, with 9 bases of the junction left unmatched. The CDR3 has 17 amino acids. For the CDR3, the DNA is TGTGCCAGCTCACCACAAGGCGGGGGTGTGAGCACCGGGGAGCTGTTTTTT. Its translation is CASSPQGGGVSTGELFF.

V gene TRBV2 combines with J gene TRBJ2-7, with 8 nucleotides matching TRBD1. The V segment lost 5 bases and the J segment 5 bases; nucleotides outside the gene matches: 8. The CDR3 totals 14 residues. CDR1 and CDR2 from the germline V gene are SNHLY and FYNNEI. The CDR3 sequence: CASSRDRSSNEQYF. DNA for the CDR3: TGTGCCAGCAGTCGGGACAGGTCTTCTAACGAGCAGTACTTC.

J is TRBJ1-6 and V is TRBV19; D not resolved. Germline CDR1 is LNHDA and CDR2 is SQIVND (reference sequence). The ends were cut back, 1 base at V and 5 bases at J, with 18 bases in the middle. The CDR3 loop spans 18 amino acids. The CDR3 loop is CASSIGRWRQIDNSPLHF. The CDR3, as DNA: TGTGCCAGTAGTATAGGGCGTTGGCGGCAGATTGATAATTCACCCCTCCACTTT.